The entry that follows covers one TCR beta chain sequence. The sample is drawn from a study of blood T cell repertoires in COVID-19. Across the whole study: T cells, B-cell-depleted T cells, or PBMCs supplied cDNA or gDNA.

Data came from immunoSEQ multiplex PCR; TCRdb stores just in-frame clones and leaves some out. The sample consists of 150,000 or so clones, 84% of them appearing once. Trimming removed 6 bases from V and 4 bases from J, with 11 bases in between. Germline loops: CDR1 MRHNA, CDR2 SNTAGT. The CDR3 has 13 amino acids. The chain links TRBV6-4 to TRBJ2-3, with a possible D match to TRBD1 (6 bases). The receptor's source is a woman aged 50 to 60 who had been exposed to COVID-19. Sequencing input: PBMCs or T cells enriched from blood (not recorded which). CDR3 nucleotide sequence: TGTGCCAGCAGCCGGGACACCCCAGATACGCAGTATTTT. It specifies CASSRDTPDTQYF.